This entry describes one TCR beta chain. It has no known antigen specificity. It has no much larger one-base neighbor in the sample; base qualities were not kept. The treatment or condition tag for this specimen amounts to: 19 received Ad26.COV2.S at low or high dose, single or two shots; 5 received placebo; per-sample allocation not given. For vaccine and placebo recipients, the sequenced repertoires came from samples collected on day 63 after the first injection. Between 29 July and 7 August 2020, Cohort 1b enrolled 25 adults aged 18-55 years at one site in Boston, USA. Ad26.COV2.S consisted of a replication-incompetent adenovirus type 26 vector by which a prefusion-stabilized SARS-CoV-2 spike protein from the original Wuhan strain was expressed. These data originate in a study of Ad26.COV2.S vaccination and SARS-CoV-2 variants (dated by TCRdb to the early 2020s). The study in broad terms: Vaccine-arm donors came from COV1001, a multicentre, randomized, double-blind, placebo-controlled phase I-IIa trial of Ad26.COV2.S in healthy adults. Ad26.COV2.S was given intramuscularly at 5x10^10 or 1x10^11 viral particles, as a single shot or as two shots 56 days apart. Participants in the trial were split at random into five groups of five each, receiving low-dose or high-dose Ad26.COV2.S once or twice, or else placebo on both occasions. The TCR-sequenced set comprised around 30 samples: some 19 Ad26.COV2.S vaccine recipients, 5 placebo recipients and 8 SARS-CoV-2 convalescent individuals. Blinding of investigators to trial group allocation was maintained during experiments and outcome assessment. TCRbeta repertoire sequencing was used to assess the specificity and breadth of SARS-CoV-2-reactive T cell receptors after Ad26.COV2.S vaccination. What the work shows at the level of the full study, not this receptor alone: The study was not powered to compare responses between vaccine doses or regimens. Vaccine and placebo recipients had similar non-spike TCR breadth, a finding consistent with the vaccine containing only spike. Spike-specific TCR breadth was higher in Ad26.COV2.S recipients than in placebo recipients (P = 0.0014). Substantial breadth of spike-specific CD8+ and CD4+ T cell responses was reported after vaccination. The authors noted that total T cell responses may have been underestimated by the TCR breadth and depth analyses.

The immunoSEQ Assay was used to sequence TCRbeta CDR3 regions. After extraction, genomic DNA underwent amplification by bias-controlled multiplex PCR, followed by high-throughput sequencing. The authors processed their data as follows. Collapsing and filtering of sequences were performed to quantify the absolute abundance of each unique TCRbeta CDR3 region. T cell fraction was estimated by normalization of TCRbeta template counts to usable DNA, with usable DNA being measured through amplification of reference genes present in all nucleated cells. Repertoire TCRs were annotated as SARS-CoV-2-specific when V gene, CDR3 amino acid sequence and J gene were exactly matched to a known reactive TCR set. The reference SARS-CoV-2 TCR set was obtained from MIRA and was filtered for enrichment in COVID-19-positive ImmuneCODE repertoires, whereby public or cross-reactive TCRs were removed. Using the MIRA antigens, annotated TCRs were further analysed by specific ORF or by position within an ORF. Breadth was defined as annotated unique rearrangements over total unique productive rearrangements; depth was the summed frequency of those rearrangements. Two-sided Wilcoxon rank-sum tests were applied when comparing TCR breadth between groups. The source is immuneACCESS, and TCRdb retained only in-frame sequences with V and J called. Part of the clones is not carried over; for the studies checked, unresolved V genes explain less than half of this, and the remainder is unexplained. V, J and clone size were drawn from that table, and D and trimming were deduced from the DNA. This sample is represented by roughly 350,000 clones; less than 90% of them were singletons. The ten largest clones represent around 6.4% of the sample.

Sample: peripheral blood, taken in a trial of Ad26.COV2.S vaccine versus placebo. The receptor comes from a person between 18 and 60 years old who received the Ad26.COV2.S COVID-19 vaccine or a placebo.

The CDR3 protein: CASSSRTGALEQFF. The DNA sequence is given as TGCGCCAGCAGCTCCCGAACAGGGGCTCTTGAGCAGTTCTTC. The chain is made from TRBV5-1 and TRBJ2-1; the central 7 bases match TRBD1. Trimming accounts for 3 bases at V and 9 bases at J, while the number of junction bases matched to no gene is 9. Taken from the germline V gene, the CDR1 and CDR2 loops are SGHRS and YFSETQ. The CDR3 runs 14 residues from the cysteine to the phenylalanine. Left in the record is the CDR3 DNA by itself, 42 bases read in frame from the first base.